The 17 T cell receptor beta chains presented below share a single source sample, sequenced in a study of control samples from healthy donors and cancer patients. Repertoires were generated with immunoSEQ multiplex PCR, while TCRdb's copy carries only in-frame clones and drops some. The data contain roughly 76,000 clones, over 90% of them singletons. Source material: blood. The source of these receptors is a woman aged 18 to 35 in good health.

The chain has TRBV27 and TRBJ1-5; maybe TRBD1 (6 bases). The germline V and J ends were trimmed by 8 bases and 4 bases, with 15 bases remaining between them. CDR3 length equals 14 residues. From germline, CDR1 is MNHEY and CDR2 SMNVEV (reference sequence). In DNA form, the CDR3 reads TGTGCCAGCGGATTGGGGCAGGGGAATCAGCCCCAGCATTTT. It yields the protein CASGLGQGNQPQHF.

This chain links TRBV7-9 with TRBJ1-5; tentative D call: TRBD1 (5 bases). The CDR3 is 13 residues long. Germline V gene lookup returns CDR1 SEHNR and CDR2 FQNEAQ (reference sequence). Trimming pared 3 bases from V and 4 bases from J, leaving 7 bases between. The CDR3 reads CASSFSGNQPQHF. The CDR3 coding sequence is TGTGCCAGCAGCTTCTCAGGGAATCAGCCCCAGCATTTT.

The rearrangement uses TRBV18 and TRBJ2-7; 11 bases are a match to TRBD2. In germline, CDR1 is KGHSH, CDR2 LQKENI. The CDR3 contains 15 residues. The trim removed 6 bases at V and 4 bases at J, leaving 8 bases unmatched. DNA of the CDR3: TGTGCCAGCTCCCAGACTACTAGCGGGGGTTACGAGCAGTACTTC. Its protein product is CASSQTTSGGYEQYF.

The chain combines TRBV28 with TRBJ2-1, with 11 bases that match TRBD2. In germline, CDR1 is MDHEN, CDR2 SYDVKM. The V gene end was trimmed by 5 bases and the J gene end by 6 bases; junction bases not matched to a gene: 3. The CDR3 sequence is 14 residues long. CDR3 nucleotides: TGTGCCAGCAGTCCGGGACTAGCGGCCAATGAGCAGTTCTTC. As protein: CASSPGLAANEQFF.

The chain couples TRBV7-9 to TRBJ2-7; 7 bases fit TRBD1. The V gene's germline CDR1 is SEHNR and CDR2 FQNEAQ (reference sequence). After removal of 5 bases from V and 0 bases from J, the junction contained 7 bases not matched to a gene. This CDR3 region has 15 residues. CDR3 sequence reads: CASSRTGESSYEQYF. The CDR3 DNA reads TGTGCCAGCAGCAGAACAGGGGAAAGCTCCTACGAGCAGTACTTC.

By its share, this clone is medium-sized (0.01 to 0.1%). V gene TRBV7-9 combines with J gene TRBJ1-2; TRBD1 aligns across 9 bases. The germline CDR1 and CDR2 sequences are SEHNR and FQNEAQ (reference sequence). V shed 0 bases and J 6 bases; nucleotides not matched to a gene: 14. The CDR3 covers 18 residues. In DNA, the CDR3 is TGTGCCAGCAGCTTAGCCAAGCCGGGACAGGGACCGAGGGATGGCTACACCTTC. It yields the protein CASSLAKPGQGPRDGYTF.

The chain has TRBV5-1 and TRBJ2-3; a possible D gene is TRBD2 (6 bases). The V gene lost 4 bases and the J gene lost 4 bases, with 13 bases spanning the gap. In germline, CDR1 is SGHRS, CDR2 YFSETQ. The CDR3 consists of 14 residues. CDR3 sequence: CASSRDWSPDTQYF. The CDR3, as DNA: TGCGCCAGCAGCAGGGACTGGAGCCCAGATACGCAGTATTTT.

V usage is TRBV5-1 and J usage is TRBJ1-2, with TRBD1 matching over 7 bases. The germline gives CDR1 SGHRS, CDR2 YFSETQ. V dropped 0 bases and J dropped 7; count of bases not matched to a gene: 6. The CDR3 has 14 residues. CDR3 nucleotide sequence: TGCGCCAGCAGCTTGGGAACAGGGGAGGGTGGCTACACCTTC. This codes for CASSLGTGEGGYTF.

V usage is TRBV11-2 and J usage is TRBJ1-1; no reliable D call. Germline CDR1 and CDR2: SGHAT and FQNNGV. Between the trimmed V and J ends, which lost 1 base and 4 bases, there was a span of 13 bases. The CDR3 is made up of 15 amino acids. Here the CDR3 reads CASSLAIQRSTEAFF. Written as DNA, the CDR3 is TGTGCCAGCAGCTTAGCGATCCAGCGTTCCACTGAAGCTTTCTTT. The full variable domain, in which reference TRBV11-2 and TRBJ1-1 provide the parts outside the CDR3, is EAGVAQSPRYKIIEKRQSVAFWCNPISGHATLYWYQQILGQGPKLLIQFQNNGVVDDSQLPKDRFSAERLKGVDSTLKIQPAKLEDSAVYLCASSLAIQRSTEAFFGQGTRLTVV.

In this sample, this clone turned up once. The CDR3 region has the DNA TGTGCCAGCAGTTTCTTGCGGTACGCCGGGGAAACGCAGTATTTT. It specifies CASSFLRYAGETQYF. V gene TRBV28 combines with J gene TRBJ2-3; possibly TRBD2 for D (5 bases). Trimming shortened V by 3 bases and J by 9 bases, and 19 bases separated the two germline ends. Germline loops: CDR1 MDHEN, CDR2 SYDVKM. This CDR3 has 15 amino acids.

CDR3 nucleotides: TGTGCCAGCAGGAGGGTGAGTGGGGCTAACTATGGCTACACCTTC. Its protein is CASRRVSGANYGYTF. The rearrangement links TRBV11-3 to TRBJ1-2, with D unclear. Germline lookup yields CDR1 SGHNT and CDR2 YENEEA. The CDR3 is 15 residues long. The germline V and J ends were trimmed by 6 bases and 0 bases, with 14 bases remaining between them.

CDR3 amino acids: CASSAKQSSSGNTIYF. CDR3 in DNA: TGTGCCAGCTCAGCTAAACAGAGCAGCTCTGGAAACACCATATATTTT. This chain connects TRBV18 to TRBJ1-3; D not resolved. V lost 5 bases and J lost 0, with 14 bases in between. This CDR3 is 16 amino acids long. CDR1 and CDR2 from the germline V gene are KGHSH and LQKENI.

The chain is built from TRBV4-3 and TRBJ2-1; 7 nucleotides align to TRBD1. Trimming at V came to 1 base and at J to 3 bases, leaving 3 bases not matched to a gene. The CDR3 is made up of 15 amino acids. Germline CDR1 and CDR2: LGHNA and YSLEER. As DNA, the CDR3 is TGCGCCAGCAGCCAAGGCAACAGGGGCTACAATGAGCAGTTCTTC. Translation gives CASSQGNRGYNEQFF.

The chain employs TRBV19 and TRBJ2-1; D unclear. The CDR3 totals 13 residues. Germline lookup yields CDR1 LNHDA and CDR2 SQIVND (reference sequence). The germline V and J ends were trimmed by 3 bases and 3 bases, with 6 bases remaining between them. CDR3 amino acids: CASSMNGYNEQFF. CDR3 in DNA: TGTGCCAGTAGTATGAACGGCTACAATGAGCAGTTCTTC.

This chain connects TRBV4-3 to TRBJ2-1; D not certain. V lost 0 bases, J lost 9 bases, and 6 bases lay in between. The CDR3 runs 12 residues. Germline V lookup: CDR1 LGHNA, CDR2 YSLEER. CDR3 region: CASSQEGGEQFF. Here the CDR3 DNA reads TGCGCCAGCAGCCAAGAGGGCGGTGAGCAGTTCTTC.

The V and J genes are TRBV6-6 and TRBJ2-3; no reliable D call. Germline V gene lookup returns CDR1 MNHNY and CDR2 SVGAGI (reference sequence). This CDR3 comprises 11 residues. V lost 6 bases and J 5 bases, leaving 6 bases between the germline ends. The CDR3 region has the DNA TGTGCCAGCAGCAACCGAGATACGCAGTATTTT. It yields the protein CASSNRDTQYF.

As concerns this clone: One end of the junction varies from germline; a read error may be responsible. J is TRBJ2-4 and V is TRBV28; 12 bases are shared with TRBD2. The CDR3 has 16 residues. The germline V gene encodes CDR1 MDHEN and CDR2 SYDVKM. Here the CDR3 DNA reads TGTGCCAGCAGTCTCAGACTAGCGGGAGCCAGAAACATTCAGTACTTC. Translation gives CASSLRLAGARNIQYF. Variable domain in full (rest from reference TRBV28 and TRBJ2-4): DVKVTQSSRYLVKRTGEKVFLECVQDMDHENMFWYRQDPGLGLRLIYFSYDVKMKEKGDIPEGYSVSREKKERFSLILESASTNQTSMYLCASSLRLAGARNIQYFGAGTRLSVL.